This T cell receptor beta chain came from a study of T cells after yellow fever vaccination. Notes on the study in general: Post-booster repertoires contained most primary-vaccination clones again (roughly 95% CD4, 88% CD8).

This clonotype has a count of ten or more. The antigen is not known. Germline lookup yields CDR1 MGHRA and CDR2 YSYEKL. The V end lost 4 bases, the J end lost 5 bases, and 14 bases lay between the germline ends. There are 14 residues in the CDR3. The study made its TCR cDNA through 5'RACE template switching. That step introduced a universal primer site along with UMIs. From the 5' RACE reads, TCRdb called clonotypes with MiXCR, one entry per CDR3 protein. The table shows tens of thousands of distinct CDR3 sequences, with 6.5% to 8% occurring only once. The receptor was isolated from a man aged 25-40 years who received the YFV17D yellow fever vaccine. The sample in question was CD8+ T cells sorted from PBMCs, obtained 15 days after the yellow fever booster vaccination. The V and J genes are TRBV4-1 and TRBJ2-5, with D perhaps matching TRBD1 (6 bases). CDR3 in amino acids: CASSRTGYWETQYF. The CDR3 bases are TGCGCCAGCAGCCGAACAGGGTATTGGGAGACCCAGTACTTC.